This T cell receptor (beta chain) is drawn from a study of cytomegalovirus exposure and HLA in healthy donors. The count of this clone is one. What it recognizes is unknown. The CDR3 consists of 15 residues. Germline V gene data show CDR1 as SNHLY and CDR2 as FYNNEI. V was clipped by 7 bases and J by 0 bases, with 15 bases between them. PCR amplification relied on 60 Vbeta primers (plus 13 Jbeta primers). Method: immunoSEQ multiplex PCR; TCRdb's copy keeps in-frame clones and lacks some. The sample includes over 100,000 clones, 70% to 85% of them seen just once. Study-level findings and limits: Investigators reported 150 to 200 TCR beta chains as tied to cytomegalovirus.

This clonotype was obtained from a male donor in good health and CMV-seropositive. Sample: PBMCs. V is TRBV2 and J is TRBJ1-1; D is unresolved. CDR3 in DNA: TGTGCCAGCACCCAAGGCACGGGGATGAACACTGAAGCTTTCTTT. Protein: CASTQGTGMNTEAFF.